This TCR beta chain was sequenced for a study of cytomegalovirus exposure and HLA in healthy donors. PCR primers comprised 60 Vbeta and 13 Jbeta primers. The data were produced by immunoSEQ multiplex PCR, yet TCRdb's version contains in-frame clones alone and is incomplete. The sample yields roughly 120,000 clones, approximately 81% seen once. About this clone: The antigen remains unidentified.

Germline V lookup: CDR1 SGHTA, CDR2 FQGNSA. V trimming: 7 bases; J trimming: 4 bases; junction bases outside the gene matches: 10. The CDR3 extends over 18 amino acids. Study-wide results and caveats: Earlier findings revealed that most TCR beta V segments proved productive either about 87% or about 30% of the time. In a later analysis, TCR association rates varied by HLA locus: DRB1 most, HLA-C fewest. TCR beta V- and J-gene trimming, according to a later analysis, was linked to a missense DCLRE1C variant. Association of 16,951 TCR beta sequences with HLA alleles was found at 0.05 false discovery rate in a later analysis.

The sample comprised PBMCs. The rearrangement links TRBV7-2 to TRBJ2-1, with TRBD2 matching 16 bases. This receptor was taken from a woman between 25 and 40 years old in good health and CMV-seronegative. CDR3 DNA sequence: TGTGCCAGCACCACCGGGACTAGCGGGAGGGCCGTTTACAATGAGCAGTTCTTC. It is translated as CASTTGTSGRAVYNEQFF.